Included here is one T cell receptor (beta chain) sequence, with context. The data stem from a study of identical twins. This CDR3 is 16 amino acids long. Germline CDR1 is SGHVS and CDR2 is FQNEAQ. V lost 3 bases to trimming and J lost 6 bases, with 17 bases between them. In TCRdb, the 5' RACE reads were re-called with MiXCR into one record per CDR3 protein. The table records fewer than 500,000 distinct CDR3 sequences, roughly 26% of them present only once. These data also formed part of another study, on T cells expressing NK-cell markers. That investigation notes: Sorted CD3+CD56-NKG2C+, CD3+CD56+NKG2C- and CD3+CD56+NKG2C+ T cells were the source of the TCR beta repertoires.

The sequenced sample consisted of CD4+ T cells sorted from blood. This clonotype was obtained from a young woman in good health. This chain links TRBV7-8 with TRBJ2-2, with unresolved D. In DNA form, the CDR3 reads TGTGCCAGCAGCTTGAATTGGCTAGTGAGTGCCGGGGAGCTGTTTTTT. Protein sequence: CASSLNWLVSAGELFF.